This T cell receptor (beta chain) was captured in a study of PD-1 blockade in classical Hodgkin lymphoma. Study conclusions and caveats: CD4+ but not CD8+ TCR diversity rose significantly by C4D1. Reports described newly diagnosed patients as having lower baseline TCR diversity than healthy donors.

As to this clone: Antigen unknown.

Using immunoSEQ multiplex PCR, the repertoire was profiled, and TCRdb retains in-frame clones only, with some absent. The profile shows fewer than 100,000 clones, approximately 91% of them singletons. Every patient was affected by relapse after autologous stem cell transplantation, while exposure to brentuximab vedotin was not uniform. The receptor's source is a human donor with classical Hodgkin lymphoma. Sequences were derived from peripheral blood mononuclear cells (PBMCs), sampled at baseline.

The CDR3 here is CASTYEGLGYTF. In DNA form, the CDR3 reads TGTGCCAGCACCTATGAAGGTTTAGGCTACACCTTC. The J gene is TRBJ1-2, the V gene TRBV7-2; no clear D. Germline CDR1 reads SGHTA; CDR2 reads FQGNSA. V dropped 7 bases and J dropped 8 bases, with 14 bases sitting between them. This CDR3 is built from 12 residues.